This TCR beta chain is drawn from a study of metastatic and nonmetastatic thyroid tumors. Background on the study: Repertoire comparisons spanned blood and tumor or nodule tissue from malignant and benign thyroid patients.

Looked up from germline, CDR1 is MNHNS and CDR2 is SASEGT. V was clipped by 6 bases and J by 3 bases, with 14 bases between them. CDR3 length: 14 amino acids. In the authors' workflow: A classifier of distant metastasis in papillary thyroid cancer was built from CDR3 differences (across clinicopathological groups). TCRdb re-called clones from the PCR reads using MiXCR. In this record, the V and J calls reflect TCRdb's handling and not the investigators' own analysis. The sample includes about 3,500 clones, less than 40% of them seen just once. Prior to thyroid surgery, none of the patients had received any treatment. This clone came up a few times.

This clonotype was obtained from a male donor with papillary thyroid cancer or a benign thyroid nodule (not recorded which). Some clones in this sample may be carry-over from other donors' samples. Sequences were obtained from adjacent normal tissue. The rearrangement uses TRBV6-1 and TRBJ1-2; D perhaps matches TRBD1 (6 bases). CDR3 nucleotide sequence: TGTGCCAGCAGACAAGGGGACACGGACTATGGCTACACCTTC. It specifies CASRQGDTDYGYTF.